The T cell receptor (beta chain) under discussion was sequenced for a study of blood T cell repertoires in COVID-19. Whole-study context: PBMCs, B-cell-depleted T cells, or T cells provided the cDNA or gDNA that made up the material.

Authors' processing steps: Cell counts per sample came from amplifying reference gene primers. Profiled with immunoSEQ multiplex PCR; TCRdb holds only in-frame clones, not every one. V and J calls and clone size are those listed in that table; D and trimming were worked out from the DNA. The sample carries around 260,000 clones, less than 90% recorded once. The CDR3 has 13 amino acids. Looked up from germline, CDR1 is SNHLY and CDR2 is FYNNEI. Losses at the gene ends were 6 bases for V and 7 bases for J; bases not matched to a gene: 5. The chain uses TRBV2 and TRBJ2-2; 7 bases map to TRBD1. The sample comprised peripheral blood. This clonotype was sampled from a man between 60 and 75 years old who had recovered from COVID-19. As DNA, the CDR3 is TGTGCCAGCAGAGCAACAGGGGTCGGGGAGCTGTTTTTT. Its protein product is CASRATGVGELFF.